This passage covers 25 T cell receptor beta chains from one sample sequenced in a study of identical twins. One entry per CDR3 protein, called by TCRdb with MiXCR from the 5' RACE reads. This sample carries 1.5 million to 2 million distinct CDR3 sequences, about 30% of them seen once, and the ten largest clones take approximately 0.25%. The sample was cord blood. These receptors were collected from a newborn girl in good health.

The rearrangement joins TRBV10-3 to TRBJ2-7, with D unclear. Germline CDR1 reads ENHRY; CDR2 reads SYGVKD. This CDR3 spans 13 amino acids. Trimming stripped 6 bases from V and 2 bases from J, with 11 bases between. CDR3 in DNA: TGTGCCATCAGGGCGACTCGAACCTACGAGCAGTACTTC. This translates into CAIRATRTYEQYF.

This chain links TRBV29-1 with TRBJ2-3, with 8 bases fitting TRBD2. Germline V CDR1 and CDR2: SQVTM, ANQGSEA. The trim removed 0 bases at V and 5 bases at J, leaving 10 bases unmatched. There are 16 residues in the CDR3. CDR3 amino acids: CSVEDQERGLGDTQYF. The DNA for the CDR3 is TGCAGCGTTGAAGATCAAGAGCGGGGGCTGGGAGATACGCAGTATTTT.

The V gene is TRBV21-1, the J gene TRBJ1-5. TRBV21-1 is termed a pseudogene. The CDR3 has 18 amino acids. The chain's CDR3 is CASSKKEAAMYSNQPQHF. Here the CDR3 DNA reads TGTGCCAGCAGCAAAAAGGAGGCCGCAATGTATAGCAATCAGCCCCAGCATTTT.

The gene calls are TRBV28 and TRBJ1-5; 10 bases line up with TRBD1. V shed 3 bases and J 0 bases; nucleotides not matched to a gene: 2. This CDR3 comprises 16 residues. Germline V gene lookup returns CDR1 MDHEN and CDR2 SYDVKM. The CDR3: CASSLGQGFSNQPQHF. CDR3 bases: TGTGCCAGCAGTTTGGGACAGGGGTTTAGCAATCAGCCCCAGCATTTT.

The chain recombines TRBV3-1 with TRBJ2-2, with D hard to call. This CDR3 spans 15 amino acids. Germline V gene sequence: CDR1 LGHDT, CDR2 YNNKEL (reference sequence). Trimming cost V 3 bases and J 4 bases, with 12 bases left between them. The CDR3 DNA is TGTGCCAGCAGCCATTTAGGTTCCGTCACCGGGGAGCTGTTTTTT. It is translated as CASSHLGSVTGELFF.

The chain is built from TRBV7-2 and TRBJ2-1, with 8 bases aligning to TRBD2. V trimming: 0 bases; J trimming: 9 bases; junction bases outside the gene matches: 7. Germline values: CDR1 SGHTA, CDR2 FQGNSA. The CDR3 spans 15 residues. In DNA form, the CDR3 reads TGTGCCAGCAGCTTAGCTAGCGGGGTGGAGAGTGAGCAGTTCTTC. The encoded protein is CASSLASGVESEQFF.

In DNA form, the CDR3 reads TGTGCCAGCAGCGCGTCGACAGGGGGTAATTCACCCCTCCACTTT. It translates to CASSASTGGNSPLHF. The chain recombines TRBV9 with TRBJ1-6; 9 bases match TRBD1. V shed 3 bases and J 6 bases; nucleotides not matched to a gene: 4. CDR1 is SGDLS and CDR2 is YYNGEE in the germline V gene. CDR3 length: 15 residues.

V usage is TRBV20-1 and J usage is TRBJ2-1, with 10 bases fitting TRBD2. The CDR3 runs to 17 residues. V trimming: 0 bases; J trimming: 6 bases; junction bases outside the gene matches: 11. Germline lookup yields CDR1 DFQATT and CDR2 SNEGSKA (reference sequence). CDR3 bases: TGCAGTGCTAGAGATCTAGGGCGAGCGGGGGGGCGCAATGAGCAGTTCTTC. It yields the protein CSARDLGRAGGRNEQFF.

This clonotype showed up just a few times. CDR3 DNA: TGCAGTGCTAGAAGAGGACTCGAACTCGGGGAGCAGTACTTC. Its translation is CSARRGLELGEQYF. V gene TRBV20-1 combines with J gene TRBJ2-7; perhaps TRBD2 as D (5 bases). The CDR3 extends over 14 amino acids. The ends were cut back, 2 bases at V and 7 bases at J, with 18 bases in the middle. Germline V gene sequence: CDR1 DFQATT, CDR2 SNEGSKA (reference sequence).

This chain uses TRBV20-1 with TRBJ2-5, with TRBD2 matching 8 bases. CDR3 size: 15 residues. Germline lookup yields CDR1 DFQATT and CDR2 SNEGSKA (reference sequence). V lost 0 bases and J lost 1; bases outside the gene matches: 4. The CDR3 DNA reads as TGCAGTGCTAGAGATGGCGGGAGGCGCCAAGAGACCCAGTACTTC. This codes for CSARDGGRRQETQYF.

The chain carries TRBV27 and TRBJ1-1; unclear D gene. V gave up 3 bases and J gave up 2 bases, with 7 bases separating them. Germline V gives CDR1 MNHEY, CDR2 SMNVEV (reference sequence). This CDR3 has 13 amino acids. In DNA form, the CDR3 reads TGTGCCAGCAGTTTTAATCCCAACACTGAAGCTTTCTTT. This translates into CASSFNPNTEAFF.

V gene TRBV12-3 or TRBV12-4 combines with J gene TRBJ1-2; the D gene is possibly TRBD1 (5 bases). V was shortened by 5 bases and J by 3 bases, with 10 bases between the two germline ends. CDR3 length equals 13 residues. CDR3 in amino acids: CASSPGLHYGYTF. As DNA, the CDR3 is TGTGCCAGCAGTCCGGGACTCCACTATGGCTACACCTTC.

The rearrangement uses TRBV2 and TRBJ1-2; D remains unclear. V was pared by 3 bases and J by 7 bases, with 15 bases between. CDR1 and CDR2 (germline): SNHLY, FYNNEI. The CDR3 length is 14 residues. The CDR3 DNA reads as TGTGCCAGCAGTGATGGCCGATCGCGGCGTGGCTACACCTTC. Protein: CASSDGRSRRGYTF.

V is TRBV6-6 and J is TRBJ2-7; 11 bases agree with TRBD2. This CDR3 is built from 15 residues. The V gene end was trimmed by 5 bases and the J gene end by 2 bases; junction bases not matched to a gene: 5. Germline V lookup: CDR1 MNHNY, CDR2 SVGAGI (reference sequence). CDR3: CASSRGTSGTYEQYF. DNA for the CDR3: TGTGCCAGCAGTAGAGGGACTAGCGGTACCTACGAGCAGTACTTC.

The CDR3 here is CASGGRGIADNEQFF. CDR3 coding DNA: TGCGCCAGCGGCGGGCGGGGGATCGCTGACAATGAGCAGTTCTTC. V gene TRBV4-1 combines with J gene TRBJ2-1; TRBD2 aligns across 7 bases. Germline V CDR1 and CDR2: MGHRA, YSYEKL. The ends lost 8 bases at V and 5 bases at J; junction bases unmatched: 12. The CDR3 is 15 amino acids.

This clonotype has more than one count but fewer than ten. This sequence joins TRBV2 and TRBJ2-7; 10 bases match TRBD1. Germline V gives CDR1 SNHLY, CDR2 FYNNEI. The V and J ends lost 8 bases and 0 bases, in that order; junction bases with no gene match: 4. The CDR3 is 14 amino acids. CDR3 residues: CASEDRGISYEQYF. The CDR3 DNA reads TGTGCCAGCGAGGACAGGGGGATCTCCTACGAGCAGTACTTC.

This clonotype has more than one count but fewer than ten. This chain links TRBV2 with TRBJ2-3; D perhaps matches TRBD1 (7 bases). The V gene's germline CDR1 is SNHLY and CDR2 FYNNEI. The CDR3 spans 14 residues. V dropped 8 bases and J dropped 0 bases, with 12 bases sitting between them. The CDR3 sequence is CASYAGGSTDTQYF. The CDR3 DNA sequence: TGTGCCAGCTACGCAGGGGGGAGCACAGATACGCAGTATTTT.

The chain employs TRBV7-2 and TRBJ2-7, with 7 bases identical to TRBD2. The CDR3 covers 17 residues. J lost 2 bases, V lost 1 base, and 11 bases had no gene match. Germline CDR1 SGHTA, CDR2 FQGNSA. This chain's CDR3 is CASSLVEAGTKTYEQYF. As DNA, the CDR3 is TGTGCCAGCAGCTTAGTCGAGGCCGGGACTAAAACCTACGAGCAGTACTTC.

The chain combines TRBV12-3 or TRBV12-4 with TRBJ1-2, with TRBD1 matching over 7 bases. CDR3 length: 18 amino acids. The V segment lost 8 bases and the J segment 0 bases; nucleotides outside the gene matches: 18. CDR3 nucleotides: TGTGCCAGCTCAGTATCCCGGGAGGGGGCGTTGGCTAACTATGGCTACACCTTC. This codes for CASSVSREGALANYGYTF.

The V and J genes are TRBV3-1 and TRBJ2-1; maybe TRBD1 (6 bases). Between the trimmed V and J ends, which lost 8 bases and 5 bases, there was a span of 13 bases. Germline assignment: CDR1 LGHDT and CDR2 YNNKEL (reference sequence). This CDR3 is built from 13 residues. The CDR3: CASETGLNNEQFF. Here the CDR3 DNA reads TGTGCCAGCGAGACAGGTTTAAACAATGAGCAGTTCTTC.

V and J are TRBV6-1 and TRBJ1-1, with D maybe TRBD1 (5 bases). This CDR3 comprises 17 residues. Germline V gene lookup returns CDR1 MNHNS and CDR2 SASEGT. The V end lost 6 bases, the J end lost 3 bases, and 23 bases lay between the germline ends. In nucleotides, the CDR3 is TGTGCCAGCAGCCAAATTCGGGAAGCCCCCAGGGACACTGAAGCTTTCTTT. This translates into CASSQIREAPRDTEAFF.

This clonotype was detected only a few times. The V call is TRBV28, the J call TRBJ2-1; D perhaps matches TRBD2 (6 bases). The V and J ends lost 6 bases and 4 bases respectively, with 19 bases between them. This CDR3 is 16 amino acids long. Germline V lookup: CDR1 MDHEN, CDR2 SYDVKM. CDR3 sequence (DNA): TGTGCCAGCAGCTACCACGGACTACCCCTGTACAATGAGCAGTTCTTC. Its protein is CASSYHGLPLYNEQFF.

The J gene is TRBJ1-1, the V gene TRBV6-1, with a tentative D call TRBD1 (5 bases). CDR3 length: 15 residues. Trimming cost V 4 bases and J 0 bases, with 12 bases left between them. Germline V gives CDR1 MNHNS, CDR2 SASEGT. CDR3 loop: CASSASGSMNTEAFF. The DNA for the CDR3 is TGTGCCAGCAGTGCCTCAGGGAGTATGAACACTGAAGCTTTCTTT.

V gene TRBV25-1 combines with J gene TRBJ2-3; D is uncertain. The CDR3 totals 13 residues. Germline CDR1 MGHDK, CDR2 SYGVNS. With 2 bases removed from V and 5 bases from J, the gap between germline ends came to 8 bases. In nucleotides, the CDR3 is TGTGCCAGCAGTGAACCCCCGGTAGATACGCAGTATTTT. It yields the protein CASSEPPVDTQYF.

This clonotype was seen only a few times. The rearrangement links TRBV20-1 to TRBJ2-5; the match to TRBD2 covers 8 bases. Per the germline V gene, CDR1 is DFQATT and CDR2 is SNEGSKA (reference sequence). CDR3 length: 12 amino acids. After removal of 6 bases from V and 11 bases from J, the junction contained 11 bases not matched to a gene. CDR3 sequence reads: CSAGTRIGEQYF. In DNA, the CDR3 is TGCAGTGCCGGGACTAGGATCGGGGAGCAGTACTTC.